This TCR beta chain appears in the sequencing data of a study of T-cell reconstitution after alpha-beta-depleted transplantation in children. Whole-study results and caveats: At day 60, the high TCRbeta diversity found in some patients originated from recipient T cells and thymic progenitors that had survived. Once a year had passed after transplant, T-cell counts and diversity came mostly from newly produced T cells. Reportedly, roughly two months post-transplant, alpha-beta T cells arose from several hundred expanded graft clones.

This CDR3 contains 14 residues. Trimming removed 4 bases from V and 7 bases from J, with 16 bases in between. Germline V gives CDR1 MNHEY, CDR2 SVGAGI. In this sample, this clonotype turned up many times. The antigen is undetermined. Construction of the TCRbeta library involved unique molecular identifiers. TCRdb independently ran MiXCR on the PCR reads; one entry per CDR3 protein. Seen here are around 270,000 distinct CDR3 sequences, about 7.3% observed once, and the top ten hold 9.1%. This TCR was sampled from a female patient aged 2-10 years who had a stem cell transplant for Fanconi anemia, so the T cells may come from the graft donor. V is TRBV6-5 and J is TRBJ2-5; D ambiguous. Sequencing was performed on peripheral blood, taken 360 days after TCRalphabeta/CD19-depleted stem cell transplant. The CDR3 loop reads CASSSGGFISTQYF. DNA for the CDR3: TGTGCCAGCAGTTCGGGTGGGTTCATCTCGACCCAGTACTTC.